One sample yielded the 26 T cell receptor beta chains listed below, sequenced in a study of T cell changes during pregnancy in multiple sclerosis. Measured with immunoSEQ multiplex PCR; TCRdb has only the in-frame clones, and not every one. The sample includes about 31,000 clones, 90% of them seen just once. This specimen consisted of CD8+ T cells from peripheral blood mononuclear cells, obtained in the second trimester of pregnancy. The receptors were sampled from a female donor with multiple sclerosis, enrolled in a pregnancy study.

The chain is built from TRBV29-1 and TRBJ1-3; 8 positions match TRBD1. Germline CDR1 and CDR2: SQVTM and ANQGSEA. The CDR3 has 14 residues. Trimming at V came to 1 base and at J to 7 bases, leaving 6 bases not matched to a gene. CDR3 loop: CSVEGLRQGNTIYF. The CDR3 nucleotides are TGCAGCGTTGAAGGATTGAGACAGGGGAACACCATATATTTT.

Written as DNA, the CDR3 is TGTGCCAGCAGGGAGTCAGGGGGCGGCGAGACCCAGTACTTC. Its translation is CASRESGGGETQYF. This sequence joins TRBV2 and TRBJ2-5; TRBD1 matches at 8 bases. The germline V gene has CDR1 SNHLY and CDR2 FYNNEI. The CDR3 is 14 residues long. Trimming cost V 6 bases and J 5 bases; bases outside gene matches: 8.

J is TRBJ2-1 and V is TRBV4-1, with TRBD2 as a possible D gene (5 bases). The V end lost 0 bases, the J end lost 0 bases, and 12 bases lay between the germline ends. From germline, CDR1 is MGHRA and CDR2 YSYEKL. The CDR3 sequence is 17 residues long. The CDR3 loop is CASSQEEAGLSYNEQFF. The CDR3 nucleotides read TGCGCCAGCAGCCAAGAAGAGGCAGGACTCTCCTACAATGAGCAGTTCTTC.

This rearrangement joins TRBV4-1 to TRBJ2-7, with 11 nucleotides matching TRBD1. V lost 4 bases and J lost 0; bases outside the gene matches: 5. CDR1 and CDR2 from the germline V gene are MGHRA and YSYEKL. This CDR3 has 16 amino acids. The CDR3 DNA follows: TGCGCCAGCAGCCCTACCGGGACAGGGGGCTCCTACGAGCAGTACTTC. It specifies CASSPTGTGGSYEQYF.

The chain uses TRBV30 and TRBJ1-1, with D perhaps matching TRBD1 (5 bases). V was cut by 0 bases and J by 4 bases, with 15 bases left in between. Germline V CDR1 and CDR2: GTSNPN, SVGIG (reference sequence). This CDR3 is built from 15 residues. This chain's CDR3 is CAWSVGHLGGTEAFF. The CDR3 nucleotides read TGTGCCTGGAGTGTAGGACACCTCGGCGGCACTGAAGCTTTCTTT.

The chain carries TRBV7-6 and TRBJ2-1; TRBD2 matches at 8 bases. V gave up 3 bases and J gave up 2 bases; unmatched junction bases: 12. Germline values: CDR1 SGHVS, CDR2 FNYEAQ. The CDR3 consists of 18 residues. The CDR3 DNA follows: TGTGCCAGCAGCTTTTCTTTTCTATCGGGAGGGGCCTACAATGAGCAGTTCTTC. Protein: CASSFSFLSGGAYNEQFF.

The chain has TRBV4-1 and TRBJ2-7; 9 positions match TRBD1. V was pared by 4 bases and J by 3 bases, with 4 bases of the junction left unmatched. CDR1 is MGHRA, CDR2 YSYEKL, per germline. The CDR3 is 14 amino acids. CDR3 in DNA: TGCGCCAGCAGCCTCCGGGACAGGGACTACGAGCAGTACTTC. This sequence encodes CASSLRDRDYEQYF.

The rearrangement joins TRBV2 to TRBJ1-4; TRBD1 agrees at 7 bases. V lost 3 bases, J lost 8 bases, and 6 bases stayed unmatched. The CDR3 has 14 residues. Looked up from germline, CDR1 is SNHLY and CDR2 is FYNNEI. The CDR3 DNA sequence: TGTGCCAGCAGTGAGGGGACAGTCGAGGAAAAACTGTTTTTT. It encodes CASSEGTVEEKLFF. Full variable domain (rest looked up from reference TRBV2 and TRBJ1-4): EPEVTQTPSHQVTQMGQEVILRCVPISNHLYFYWYRQILGQKVEFLVSFYNNEISEKSEIFDDQFSVERPDGSNFTLKIRSTKLEDSAMYFCASSEGTVEEKLFFGSGTQLSVL.

The chain has TRBV7-7 and TRBJ2-7, with a possible D match to TRBD2 (5 bases). Germline loops: CDR1 SSHAT, CDR2 FNYEAQ (reference sequence). The CDR3 is made up of 14 amino acids. Trimming stripped 5 bases from V and 2 bases from J, with 13 bases between. CDR3 in amino acids: CASSPTRGTYEQYF. CDR3 DNA: TGTGCCAGCAGCCCGACCCGGGGAACCTACGAGCAGTACTTC.

The V gene is TRBV2, the J gene TRBJ2-2; D may be TRBD1 (6 bases). The V and J ends lost 3 bases and 6 bases respectively, with 17 bases between them. The V gene's germline CDR1 is SNHLY and CDR2 FYNNEI. The length of the CDR3 is 16 residues. The CDR3 coding sequence is TGTGCCAGCAGTGATGCCAGGGGCTTTTTTGCCGGGGAGCTGTTTTTT. Translating it yields CASSDARGFFAGELFF.

V gene TRBV29-1 combines with J gene TRBJ1-2; D call uncertain. This CDR3 comprises 12 residues. Trimming left V 4 bases short and J 1 base short, with 7 bases between. CDR1 and CDR2 (germline): SQVTM, ANQGSEA. CDR3 nucleotides: TGCAGCGTTGCCCAGATTAACTATGGCTACACCTTC. Translation: CSVAQINYGYTF.

The chain employs TRBV28 and TRBJ2-5; D possibly corresponds to TRBD1 (5 bases). Trimming shortened V by 5 bases and J by 3 bases, and 19 bases separated the two germline ends. The germline CDR1 and CDR2 sequences are MDHEN and SYDVKM. This CDR3 is built from 16 residues. In DNA form, the CDR3 reads TGTGCCAGCAGTACTTTCCAGGGTCAGCCCAAAGAGACCCAGTACTTC. Its protein is CASSTFQGQPKETQYF.

This clone showed up just a few times. The V gene is TRBV4-3, the J gene TRBJ1-5; unclear D gene. Germline V gene data show CDR1 as LGHNA and CDR2 as YSLEER. This CDR3 is built from 15 residues. V was cut by 0 bases and J by 0 bases, with 6 bases left in between. This CDR3 reads CASSQELYSNQPQHF. For the CDR3, the DNA is TGCGCCAGCAGCCAAGAGTTATATAGCAATCAGCCCCAGCATTTT.

V usage is TRBV7-3 and J usage is TRBJ2-7, with 7 bases that match TRBD1. Trimming at V came to 6 bases and at J to 0 bases, leaving 8 bases not matched to a gene. The CDR3 loop spans 15 amino acids. Germline V gives CDR1 SGHTA, CDR2 FQGTGA. The CDR3 sequence is CASRSTGVGSYEQYF. DNA of the CDR3: TGTGCCAGCAGGTCTACAGGGGTCGGCTCCTACGAGCAGTACTTC. The whole variable domain, filled in from reference TRBV7-3 and TRBJ2-7, reads GAGVSQTPSNKVTEKGKYVELRCDPISGHTALYWYRQSLGQGPEFLIYFQGTGAADDSGLPNDRFFAVRPEGSVSTLKIQRTERGDSAVYLCASRSTGVGSYEQYFGPGTRLTVT.

This clone was found a few times. J is TRBJ2-2 and V is TRBV6-6, with 8 bases lining up with TRBD2. Losses at the gene ends were 4 bases for V and 6 bases for J; bases not matched to a gene: 7. CDR1 is MNHNY and CDR2 is SVGAGI in the germline V gene (reference sequence). The CDR3 consists of 15 residues. The CDR3 DNA reads as TGTGCCAGCAGTTTGCGGGAGGCCTCCTCCGGGGAGCTGTTTTTT. As protein: CASSLREASSGELFF.

The J gene is TRBJ1-5, the V gene TRBV4-1; weak D call: TRBD1 (6 bases). The CDR3 sequence is 15 residues long. Germline loops: CDR1 MGHRA, CDR2 YSYEKL. V lost 0 bases and J 4 bases, leaving 10 bases between the germline ends. CDR3 sequence (DNA): TGCGCCAGCAGCCAAGAACAGGGTCGAAATCAGCCCCAGCATTTT. Translating gives CASSQEQGRNQPQHF.

CDR3 residues: CASSSTGGPSSYEQYF. The DNA of the CDR3 is TGTGCCAGCAGTTCGACAGGGGGCCCCAGCTCCTACGAGCAGTACTTC. V gene TRBV7-8 combines with J gene TRBJ2-7, with 10 nucleotides matching TRBD1. This CDR3 region has 16 residues. J gave up 0 bases and V 6 bases, and 8 bases lay outside the gene matches. Per the germline V gene, CDR1 is SGHVS and CDR2 is FQNEAQ. The complete variable domain, with remaining parts taken from reference TRBV7-8 and TRBJ2-7, reads GAGVSQSPRYKVAKRGQDVALRCDPISGHVSLFWYQQALGQGPEFLTYFQNEAQLDKSGLPSDRFFAERPEGSVSTLKIQRTQQEDSAVYLCASSSTGGPSSYEQYFGPGTRLTVT.

This rearrangement joins TRBV19 to TRBJ2-5, with 12 bases that match TRBD2. The length of the CDR3 is 16 residues. CDR1 is LNHDA and CDR2 is SQIVND in the germline V gene (reference sequence). Unmatched junction bases numbered 5, after V lost 5 bases and J lost 1 base. Here the CDR3 reads CASSGTSGRTQETQYF. CDR3 coding DNA: TGTGCCAGTAGTGGTACTAGCGGGAGGACCCAAGAGACCCAGTACTTC.

This sequence joins TRBV19 and TRBJ1-1; 7 bases line up with TRBD1. V lost 4 bases to trimming and J lost 5 bases; unmatched junction nucleotides: 10. The length of the CDR3 is 15 residues. Looked up from germline, CDR1 is LNHDA and CDR2 is SQIVND (reference sequence). CDR3 residues: CASSKRQGVGTEAFF. The CDR3 nucleotides read TGTGCCAGTAGTAAGAGACAGGGAGTAGGAACTGAAGCTTTCTTT.

The genes are TRBV2 and TRBJ1-2; D ambiguous. V lost 1 base to trimming and J lost 3 bases, with 9 bases between them. The CDR3 consists of 14 residues. Germline V gene lookup returns CDR1 SNHLY and CDR2 FYNNEI. The CDR3 nucleotides are TGTGCCAGCAGTGAAGGGCGGGCGGACTATGGCTACACCTTC. Protein product: CASSEGRADYGYTF.

The chain joins TRBV28 to TRBJ2-3, with 8 positions matching TRBD2. The CDR3 has 16 amino acids. With 4 bases clipped from V and 2 bases from J, the junction kept 8 bases outside the gene matches. Germline-derived CDR1 and CDR2 are MDHEN and SYDVKM. In DNA form, the CDR3 reads TGTGCCAGCAGTTGGGGAGCGGGAGAATCCACAGATACGCAGTATTTT. Protein: CASSWGAGESTDTQYF.

This clone was seen only once. This chain uses TRBV6-1 with TRBJ2-7; 10 nucleotides align to TRBD2. The CDR3 has 15 amino acids. The germline V gene has CDR1 MNHNS and CDR2 SASEGT. Unmatched junction bases numbered 7, after V lost 4 bases and J lost 4 bases. DNA of the CDR3: TGTGCCAGCAGTGGTACTAGCGGGATGTTTTACGAGCAGTACTTC. Protein product: CASSGTSGMFYEQYF.

The chain combines TRBV4-1 with TRBJ2-1, with 9 bases fitting TRBD2. V lost 3 bases and J lost 7; bases outside the gene matches: 4. The CDR3 extends over 14 amino acids. CDR1 MGHRA and CDR2 YSYEKL come from the germline V gene. The DNA for the CDR3 is TGCGCCAGCAGCCAGGGGACTAGCTGGAATGAGCAGTTCTTC. As protein: CASSQGTSWNEQFF.

The rearrangement uses TRBV10-3 and TRBJ2-1; 10 nucleotides match TRBD2. V lost 10 bases, J lost 5 bases, and 14 bases stayed unmatched. CDR1 and CDR2 from the germline V gene are ENHRY and SYGVKD. CDR3 length equals 16 residues. CDR3 coding DNA: TGTGCCACCCTTACCGTCACTAGCGGGGTTAACAATGAGCAGTTCTTC. Translating gives CATLTVTSGVNNEQFF.

The chain recombines TRBV11-3 with TRBJ2-1; D might be TRBD2 (6 bases). Germline CDR1 and CDR2: SGHNT and YENEEA. The V and J ends lost 0 bases and 2 bases respectively, with 17 bases between them. The CDR3 consists of 18 residues. The CDR3 protein is CASSLEGSGRSPYNEQFF. The CDR3 DNA reads as TGTGCCAGCAGCTTAGAAGGGAGCGGGCGGTCCCCCTACAATGAGCAGTTCTTC.

This clone was seen more than once but under ten times. This chain connects TRBV6-4 to TRBJ2-3; TRBD2 matches at 12 bases. In germline, CDR1 is MRHNA, CDR2 SNTAGT. This CDR3 is 14 amino acids long. The J segment lost 4 bases and the V segment lost 8 bases, leaving 4 bases of the junction unmatched. The CDR3 sequence: CASGLAGGSDTQYF. The DNA of the CDR3 is TGTGCCAGCGGTCTAGCGGGAGGGTCAGATACGCAGTATTTT.